This T cell receptor (beta chain) was obtained from a study of T cell changes during pregnancy in multiple sclerosis. This clone was seen more than once but under ten times. Method: immunoSEQ multiplex PCR; TCRdb's copy keeps in-frame clones and lacks some. The data hold 100,000 or so clones, with roughly nine tenths observed a single time. V was pared by 3 bases and J by 9 bases, with 1 base of the junction left unmatched. CDR3 size: 12 residues. Germline V gives CDR1 SGHTS, CDR2 YDEGEE. V usage is TRBV5-8 and J usage is TRBJ2-1, with 9 bases fitting TRBD2. This material consisted of peripheral blood, taken in the second trimester of pregnancy. The TCR was taken from a female donor in good health, enrolled as a control in a pregnancy study. In nucleotides, the CDR3 is TGTGCCAGCAGCTCGGGACTAGCTGAGCAGTTCTTC. This gives the protein CASSSGLAEQFF.